The 12 T cell receptor beta chains below were found in one sample sequenced in a study of T cell responses to AZD1222 COVID-19 vaccine. This table comes from immunoSEQ multiplex PCR, and its TCRdb copy is limited to in-frame clones, with some not included. The sample consists of 150,000 to 200,000 clones, roughly 92% of them appearing once. The sequenced sample was peripheral blood, obtained on day 0 of AZD1222 vaccination. Receptors originate from an adult in good health.

The rearrangement uses TRBV11-1 and TRBJ2-5; D gene uncertain. Germline assignment: CDR1 SGHAT and CDR2 FQDESV (reference sequence). V shed 1 base and J shed 5 bases, with 11 bases lying between them. The CDR3 is 14 residues long. CDR3 protein: CASSLGLHLETQYF. The CDR3 nucleotides are TGTGCCAGCAGCTTAGGCCTCCACCTGGAGACCCAGTACTTC.

This clone came up once. The V and J genes are TRBV12-5 and TRBJ2-7; 14 bases align to TRBD2. Germline V CDR1 and CDR2: LGHNT, FRNRAP. This CDR3 region has 18 residues. V dropped 6 bases and J dropped 6; count of bases not matched to a gene: 16. The CDR3 bases are TGTGCTAGTGGCTACCGGTCGGGACTAGCGGGAGTGAGATCCGAGCAGTACTTC. Its protein is CASGYRSGLAGVRSEQYF.

The chain is built from TRBV7-8 and TRBJ2-7; perhaps TRBD2 as D (6 bases). Per the germline V gene, CDR1 is SGHVS and CDR2 is FQNEAQ. There are 11 residues in the CDR3. The V gene lost 4 bases and the J gene lost 9 bases, with 10 bases spanning the gap. The CDR3 DNA sequence: TGTGCCAGCAGCTGGGACTCCCGGCAGTACTTC. Amino acids: CASSWDSRQYF.

The V gene is TRBV6-5, the J gene TRBJ2-7; TRBD1 is a possible D gene (5 bases). Germline CDR1 MNHEY, CDR2 SVGAGI. V was cut by 4 bases and J by 2 bases, with 18 bases left in between. CDR3 length equals 16 residues. CDR3 region: CASSSQSPTVAYEQYF. In nucleotides, the CDR3 is TGTGCCAGCAGTTCCCAGTCCCCGACAGTCGCCTACGAGCAGTACTTC.

This chain links TRBV4-1 with TRBJ1-1, with D maybe TRBD1 (5 bases). CDR1 is MGHRA and CDR2 is YSYEKL in the germline V gene. The CDR3 is 14 residues long. V shed 4 bases and J shed 1 base, with 10 bases lying between them. The CDR3 coding sequence is TGCGCCAGCAGCCTCCGGGGCCCGAACACTGAAGCTTTCTTT. It translates to CASSLRGPNTEAFF.

V usage is TRBV6-5 and J usage is TRBJ1-2; 7 nucleotides agree with TRBD1. Germline V gene sequence: CDR1 MNHEY, CDR2 SVGAGI. This CDR3 contains 13 residues. The V segment lost 6 bases and the J segment 4 bases; nucleotides outside the gene matches: 5. CDR3 region: CASSRQGTYGYTF. DNA of the CDR3: TGTGCCAGCAGCCGACAGGGAACCTATGGCTACACCTTC.

This clone turned up a few times. The chain recombines TRBV7-9 with TRBJ1-4; 8 bases are a match to TRBD1. From germline, CDR1 is SEHNR and CDR2 FQNEAQ (reference sequence). The ends lost 7 bases at V and 6 bases at J; junction bases unmatched: 10. This CDR3 has 15 amino acids. The chain's CDR3 is CASIRRTGRDEKLFF. CDR3 in DNA: TGTGCCAGCATCCGCAGGACAGGGCGGGATGAAAAACTGTTTTTT.

This chain connects TRBV5-6 to TRBJ2-6, with 11 bases aligning to TRBD1. The CDR3 covers 17 residues. Germline CDR1 SGHDT, CDR2 YYEEEE. The junction had 6 bases not matched to a gene; V was cut back by 4 bases and J by 3 bases. For the CDR3, the DNA is TGTGCCAGCAGCCCCGGACAGGGGGCGGGTGGGGCCAACGTCCTGACTTTC. Protein sequence: CASSPGQGAGGANVLTF. The entire variable domain, with the rest obtained from reference TRBV5-6 and TRBJ2-6, is as follows: DAGVTQSPTHLIKTRGQQVTLRCSPKSGHDTVSWYQQALGQGPQFIFQYYEEEERQRGNFPDRFSGHQFPNYSSELNVNALLLGDSALYLCASSPGQGAGGANVLTFGAGSRLTVL.

The chain employs TRBV27 and TRBJ1-2; D gene unclear. This CDR3 has 17 residues. Per the germline V gene, CDR1 is MNHEY and CDR2 is SMNVEV (reference sequence). Trimming pared 0 bases from V and 5 bases from J, leaving 19 bases between. The CDR3 DNA is TGTGCCAGCAGTTTATCCGGATCACCCTACTATAGATATGGCTACACCTTC. Protein sequence: CASSLSGSPYYRYGYTF.

The CDR3 nucleotides read TGTGCCAGTAGTGCGGGGCCAAGCACAGATACGCAGTATTTT. Translated: CASSAGPSTDTQYF. This chain links TRBV19 with TRBJ2-3; D might be TRBD2 (6 bases). V lost 5 bases to trimming and J lost 0 bases, with 9 bases between them. This CDR3 has 14 residues. Germline values: CDR1 LNHDA, CDR2 SQIVND (reference sequence).

This rearrangement joins TRBV7-2 to TRBJ1-6, with D maybe TRBD1 (5 bases). CDR1 and CDR2 (germline): SGHTA, FQGNSA. Trimming pared 1 base from V and 4 bases from J, leaving 8 bases between. CDR3 size: 15 residues. The CDR3 DNA follows: TGTGCCAGCAGCTTAGTCGCAGGGTATAATTCACCCCTCCACTTT. It translates to CASSLVAGYNSPLHF.

Only one count was recorded for this clone. V is TRBV3-1 (or the pseudogene TRBV3-2) and J is TRBJ1-1; a possible D gene is TRBD1 (5 bases). The ends were cut back, 1 base at V and 0 bases at J, with 6 bases in the middle. The germline CDR1 and CDR2 sequences are LGHDT and YNNKEL (reference sequence). There are 14 residues in the CDR3. The CDR3 is CASSQGQLNTEAFF. The DNA of the CDR3 is TGTGCCAGCAGCCAAGGACAGCTGAACACTGAAGCTTTCTTT.